This TCR delta chain came from a study of gamma-delta T cells after stem cell transplantation. V lost 4 bases and J 0 bases, leaving 9 bases between the germline ends. The CDR3 has 14 residues. Germline CDR1 reads TSWWSYY; CDR2 reads QGS. TCRdb used CATT to re-call clones from the RT-PCR reads. Of 1,300 to 1,500 delta-chain clones listed, over 40% are singletons. The chain uses TRDV1 and TRDJ1; D not certain. Sequencing was performed on gamma-delta T cells. The origin of this receptor is a human donor. It is not recorded whose cells these are; they may come from a transplant donor. This chain's CDR3 is CALGGGYYTDKLIF. CDR3 bases: TGTGCTCTTGGGGGGGGCTATTACACCGATAAACTCATCTTT.